This T cell receptor (beta chain) was identified during a study of blood T cell repertoires in COVID-19. Study as a whole: Collection of acute and convalescent COVID-19 samples took place in the United States, Italy and Spain. The analysed material was cDNA or gDNA that came from T cells, B-cell-depleted T cells, or PBMCs.

Per the original data handling: Amplifying reference gene primers gave estimates of nucleated cell counts. The method was immunoSEQ multiplex PCR; TCRdb's version includes in-frame clones alone and lacks a portion of them. V and J calls and clone size are copied from that table; D and trimming were computed from the DNA. The data show under 45,000 clones, approximately 88% seen once. Germline CDR1 is SNHLY and CDR2 is FYNNEI. The CDR3 sequence is 13 residues long. V gave up 7 bases and J gave up 0 bases, with 9 bases separating them. Sequenced sample: peripheral blood. The chain links TRBV2 to TRBJ1-2; D uncertain. The clonotype comes from a human donor in a cohort sampled during active COVID-19. The CDR3 loop is CASNPTANYGYTF. CDR3 nucleotides: TGTGCCAGCAATCCAACAGCTAACTATGGCTACACCTTC.